The rows below give T cell receptor beta chains drawn from one sample of a study of tumor and adjacent non-tumor tissue in lung cancer. TCRdb re-called the multiplex PCR reads through MiXCR, storing one row per CDR3 protein. There are tens of thousands of distinct CDR3 sequences in the sample; around 59% occur only once, and approximately 30% lies in the top ten. The sequenced sample was distant non-tumor lung tissue. The receptors were sampled from a woman aged 65 to 85 with non-small cell lung cancer. The CDR3 runs from the conserved cysteine through the conserved F or W. A D gene is named only where the DNA matches it firmly. Rows give clone size only sometimes, using once, few, many, or a class for an expanded clone.

TRBV11-1	-	TRBJ1-1	-	TGTGCCAGCAGTTTGGCGGGGGGGCCTGGGAGCCCTGAAGCTTTCTTT	CASSLAGGPGSPEAFF
TRBV5-1	many	TRBJ2-1	TRBD1	TGCGCCAGCAGCTTGGATTCGGGACAGTACAATGAGCAGTTCTTC	CASSLDSGQYNEQFF
TRBV29-1	-	TRBJ2-2	TRBD1	TGCAGTACACTGACAGCCCCGGGACAGGGGTCCGGGGAGCAGTTTTTT	CSTLTAPGQGSGEQFF
TRBV18	-	TRBJ2-1	-	TGTGCCAGCTCAGCGGGACAGTCTTACAATGAGCAGTTCTTC	CASSAGQSYNEQFF
TRBV6-5	many	TRBJ2-7	-	TGTGCCAGCAGTTACGAGCCTGGGGGCGGGAGTACCTTCGAGCAGTACTTC	CASSYEPGGGSTFEQYF
TRBV10-2	-	TRBJ2-7	TRBD2	TGCGCCGGCAGTATCGACGGGGGGGGCTACGAGCAGTACTTC	CAGSIDGGGYEQYF
TRBV4-2	once	TRBJ1-5	-	TGTGTTAGCAGCCAAGATTATGTCGGGGGGAATCAGCCCCAGCATTTT	CVSSQDYVGGNQPQHF
TRBV12-3/TRBV12-4	-	TRBJ1-6	-	TGTGCCAGCAGTTCGAGTATAGGGGAGGGCTCACCCCTACACTTT	CASSSSIGEGSPLHF
TRBV12-3/TRBV12-4	many	TRBJ2-1	TRBD2	TGTGCCAGCAGTTTTCTCGGCGGACTAGCCTATGAGCAGTTCTTC	CASSFLGGLAYEQFF
TRBV11-1	-	TRBJ2-1	-	TGTGCCAGCAGCTTAGCCCTAACGGACCTGTACAATGAGCAGTTTTTC	CASSLALTDLYNEQFF
TRBV29-1	-	TRBJ2-7	TRBD2	TGCAGCGTTGGAGTTAGCGGGGGCGACGAGCAGTATTTC	CSVGVSGGDEQYF
TRBV6-5	-	TRBJ2-7	-	TGTGCCATCAGGCGACTAGATTCGCACGAGCAGTACTTC	CAIRRLDSHEQYF
TRBV20-1	-	TRBJ1-5	TRBD1	TGCAGTGCTAGAGAGGACAGGGGGGGCAATCAGCCCCAGCATTTT	CSAREDRGGNQPQHF
TRBV29-1	-	TRBJ1-1	TRBD1	TGCAGCGTTGAGGACCAAACAGGGGTATCGGCCACTGAAGCTCTCTTT	CSVEDQTGVSATEALF
TRBV28	-	TRBJ2-3	TRBD2	TGTGCCAGTCGGGGGGGTATTAAGCCAGATACGCGGTATTTT	CASRGGIKPDTRYF
TRBV29-1	-	TRBJ2-1	-	TGCAGCGTGCAGGAAGGGGAAAGGGTCACTAATGAGCAGTTCTTC	CSVQEGERVTNEQFF
TRBV10-3	-	TRBJ2-1	TRBD1	TGTGCCGTCAGTGACGCCGACAGGGTCAATGAGCAGTTCTTC	CAVSDADRVNEQFF
TRBV7-6	-	TRBJ2-1	-	TGTGCCAACAGCTTATCGGTGCGGGACAATGAGCAGTTCTTC	CANSLSVRDNEQFF
TRBV7-9	-	TRBJ2-7	-	TGTGTCAACAGCTCTTTAGTATCCCCCCCCTACGAGCAGTACTTC	CVNSSLVSPPYEQYF
TRBV5-1	-	TRBJ2-3	TRBD1	TGCGCCAGCAGCGGGGGACAGACTAGCACAGATACGCAGTATTTT	CASSGGQTSTDTQYF
TRBV29-1	medium-sized	TRBJ1-2	-	TGCAGCGTTGACGTGAATTCCGCAACCAGCGGCTACACCTTC	CSVDVNSATSGYTF
TRBV6-1	-	TRBJ2-7	-	TGTACTAGCAGTCGCCGGGACACCGAGCAGTACTTC	CTSSRRDTEQYF
TRBV28	-	TRBJ2-3	-	TGTGCCAGTAGCCGCCCCCCCGATGATACGCAGTATTTT	CASSRPPDDTQYF
TRBV10-2	-	TRBJ1-1	-	TGCACCAGCAGTGAGTGGAGCACTGTGAACACTGAAGCTCTCTTT	CTSSEWSTVNTEALF
TRBV28	once	TRBJ1-2	TRBD1	TGTGCCAGCAACATTGGGACAGATAGCTATGGCTACACCTTC	CASNIGTDSYGYTF
TRBV20-1	-	TRBJ2-7	-	TGCAGTGCTACCGGATTCCCGGACGACCAGTACTTC	CSATGFPDDQYF
TRBV11-3	-	TRBJ2-3	TRBD1	TGTGTCAGCGACTTTAGAGGGGGCGCAGGAGATACGCAGTATTTT	CVSDFRGGAGDTQYF
TRBV6-2/TRBV6-3	-	TRBJ2-7	-	TGTGCCAGCAGTTATATAAACGAGGAATACTTC	CASSYINEEYF
TRBV6-5	-	TRBJ2-1	TRBD2	TGTGCCAGCTGCTACAGCGGGACTTCCTACAATGAGCGGTTCTTC	CASCYSGTSYNERFF
TRBV5-1	-	TRBJ2-5	TRBD2	TGCGCCAGCAGCAGGACTAGCGCGAGGATAGAGACCCAGTACTTC	CASSRTSARIETQYF
TRBV6-6	-	TRBJ2-7	TRBD2	TGTCCCAGCAGTTACCCAACTACCCCCACTAGCGGGAGGTTTCCCTACGATCAGTACTTC	CPSSYPTTPTSGRFPYDQYF
TRBV12-3/TRBV12-4	many	TRBJ2-3	TRBD2	TGTGCCAGCAGTCAAACTAGCGGCCCAGATACGCAGTATTTT	CASSQTSGPDTQYF
TRBV29-1	-	TRBJ2-3	-	TGCTGCGTTGAGGGTGGAAGCACAGATACACAGTATTTT	CCVEGGSTDTQYF
TRBV6-5	-	TRBJ2-1	-	TGTGGCAGCAGTTACAGCCATGAGCAGTTCTTT	CGSSYSHEQFF
TRBV11-3	few	TRBJ2-2	TRBD2	TGTGTCAGCAGCTTTAGCGGGACCACCGGGGGACTGTTTTTT	CVSSFSGTTGGLFF
TRBV6-5	-	TRBJ1-4	-	TGTGCCAGCAGGGAGAGTGAAGAACTGTTTTTT	CASRESEELFF
TRBV18	few	TRBJ1-5	-	TGTGCCAGCTCACCTGTACAACTGCTTTATAGCAATCAGCCCCAGCATTTT	CASSPVQLLYSNQPQHF
TRBV20-1	-	TRBJ2-3	TRBD2	TGCAGTGCTAGATATAGCGGGAGGTACACTAGCACAGATACGCAGTATTTT	CSARYSGRYTSTDTQYF
TRBV29-1	-	TRBJ1-5	-	TGCAGCGCTCCCCAGGAGCGAATCAATCAGCCCCAGCATTTT	CSAPQERINQPQHF
TRBV20-1	-	TRBJ1-1	TRBD1	TGCAGTGCTAGTTCGGCGCCACGGACAGGGAAGACTGAAGCTTTCTTT	CSASSAPRTGKTEAFF
TRBV5-4	-	TRBJ2-5	-	TGTGTAGGGGGGGCCGCCCAAGAGACCCACTACTTC	CVGGAAQETHYF
TRBV5-1	many	TRBJ2-1	-	TGCGCCAGCAGCTTGTTTGGTGAGCAGTTCTTC	CASSLFGEQFF
TRBV7-9	-	TRBJ2-1	-	TGTGCCAGCAGCTTGTGGGTAGCGGCCTCCAATGAGCAGTTCTTC	CASSLWVAASNEQFF
TRBV5-4	-	TRBJ2-3	-	TGTACGAGCAGTGCAGGGTGGCGGAGCACAGATACGCAGTATTTT	CTSSAGWRSTDTQYF
TRBV16	-	TRBJ2-7	-	TGTGCCAGCAGCCAGTCTTTTGACGAGCAGTACTTC	CASSQSFDEQYF